This TCR beta chain was observed in a study of cytomegalovirus exposure and HLA in healthy donors. This clone has more than one count but fewer than ten. The antigen remains undetermined. General study results and limits: 150 or so TCR beta chains were listed as cytomegalovirus-associated. A few of the chains that were CMV-associated were confirmed in vitro to be specific for CMV antigens. TCR beta V- and J-gene trimming was later associated with a missense DCLRE1C variant.

It was healthy bone marrow donors who served as donors. In the PCR, 60 Vbeta and 13 Jbeta primers were used. TCRdb keeps only in-frame clones here, not all; method: immunoSEQ multiplex PCR. In the table there are 140,000 to 150,000 clones, 68% of which are singletons. The CDR3 is 17 amino acids. Germline V gives CDR1 SGHVS, CDR2 FNYEAQ. V was shortened by 1 base and J by 0 bases, with 10 bases between the two germline ends. The source is a man between 60 and 75 years old in good health and CMV-seronegative. The chain couples TRBV7-6 to TRBJ1-6, with TRBD1 as a possible D gene (6 bases). The sample was PBMCs. The CDR3 bases are TGTGCCAGCAGCTTAGTCCAGGGGAGCTCCTATAATTCACCCCTCCACTTT. Its protein is CASSLVQGSSYNSPLHF.